The clone carrying this T cell receptor beta chain was seen repeatedly, ten times or more. TCRdb processed the RT-PCR reads anew with MiXCR; each CDR3 protein has one entry. The data hold 920,000 or so distinct CDR3 sequences, with roughly 17% observed a single time. The V end lost 2 bases, the J end lost 1 base, and 6 bases lay between the germline ends. The CDR3 is 13 residues long. This sample was taken from a study of patients and donors after allogeneic stem cell transplantation. The genes are TRBV12-3 or TRBV12-4 and TRBJ2-7; D is possibly TRBD2 (5 bases). The TCR sequence derives from a human donor who was either an allogeneic HSCT recipient or a stem cell or donor lymphocyte infusion donor (not recorded which). It is not recorded whose cells these are; they may come from a transplant donor. Sequencing input: blood, either unsorted or a sorted T cell fraction (not recorded which). The CDR3 DNA reads TGTGCCAGCAGTTTACGGAGGTCCTACGAGCAGTACTTC. This encodes CASSLRRSYEQYF.